The 23 T cell receptor beta chains given below trace back to one sample, sequenced in a study of molecular identifiers for immune sequencing clone quantification listed by TCRdb under 2018. Library generation was performed with PCR. The instrument was a NextSeq 500. TCRdb handled the public reads itself, with Q25 trimming in fastp and clone calling in MiXCR, and kept productive beta chains. Rows are combined by CDR3 protein, so each entry shows the most common genes and DNA. For this sample there are roughly 300,000 distinct CDR3 sequences; 24% appear just once. In total, the top ten clones hold about 0.71% of the sample. The sample comprised naive CD8+ T cells from blood, with Jurkat cell RNA spiked in. The cell subset or site label for this specimen denotes: FACS-sorted CD8+CD4-CCR7+CD45RA+ naive T cells. Receptors were obtained from a human donor in good health. Some libraries in this study had Jurkat cell RNA spiked in.

Points on this clonotype: Possible read error: a much larger clone is one base away. The CDR3 carries no conserved terminal phenylalanine or tryptophan, so it likely arises from a read error. This sequence joins TRBV12-5 and TRBJ1-5; D is perhaps TRBD1 (5 bases). The V end was cut by 7 bases, the J end by 0 bases, with 13 bases between. The CDR3 covers 15 residues. Germline lookup yields CDR1 LGHNT and CDR2 FRNRAP. CDR3: CASANGAYSNQPQHL. CDR3 bases: TGTGCTAGTGCCAACGGGGCTTATAGCAATCAGCCCCAGCATCTT.

Note on this clonotype: The junction and the germline gene differ at one end; a read error may be behind it. The J gene is TRBJ1-4, the V gene TRBV19, with 7 bases identical to TRBD1. The CDR3 runs 14 residues. Germline V gene lookup returns CDR1 LNHDA and CDR2 SQIVND (reference sequence). In DNA form, the CDR3 reads TGTGCCTGTAGTGGGACAGCGACTAATGAAAAACTGTTTTTT. Its protein is CACSGTATNEKLFF.

J is TRBJ2-6 and V is TRBV30, with D perhaps given as TRBD1 or TRBD2 (6 bases each). The CDR3 contains 14 residues. Germline V lookup: CDR1 GTSNPN, CDR2 SVGIG (reference sequence). V was cut by 6 bases and J by 2 bases, with 11 bases left in between. The CDR3 loop reads CACRGTPGANVLTF. For the CDR3, the DNA is TGTGCCTGCCGGGGGACACCTGGGGCCAACGTCCTGACTTTC.

This clonotype was counted at least ten times. This chain joins TRBV19 and TRBJ1-1; D gene ambiguous. The length of the CDR3 is 12 residues. The germline V and J ends were trimmed by 2 bases and 1 base, with 2 bases remaining between them. Germline CDR1 and CDR2: LNHDA and SQIVND (reference sequence). CDR3 DNA: TGTGCCAGTAGTATACCGAACACTGAAGCTTTCTTT. Protein product: CASSIPNTEAFF.

Only one count was recorded for this clonotype. A read error may explain this, as a much larger clone is one base away. This chain links TRBV5-6 with TRBJ2-5; 12 bases agree with TRBD1. The junction had 3 bases not matched to a gene; V was cut back by 4 bases and J by 5 bases. This CDR3 has 14 residues. Germline V gene data show CDR1 as SGHDT and CDR2 as YYEEEE. CDR3 bases: TGTGCCAGCAGCCCCGGGACAGGGGGCGAGACCCAGTACTTC. It codes for CASSPGTGGETQYF. The entire variable domain, with the rest obtained from reference TRBV5-6 and TRBJ2-5, is as follows: DAGVTQSPTHLIKTRGQQVTLRCSPKSGHDTVSWYQQALGQGPQFIFQYYEEEERQRGNFPDRFSGHQFPNYSSELNVNALLLGDSALYLCASSPGTGGETQYFGPGTRLLVL.

This clonotype was detected many times. This chain uses TRBV19 with TRBJ2-3; 7 bases are a match to TRBD1. The CDR3 has 13 residues. The V gene end was trimmed by 10 bases and the J gene end by 0 bases; junction bases not matched to a gene: 4. CDR1 and CDR2 from the germline V gene are LNHDA and SQIVND (reference sequence). CDR3 in DNA: TGTGCCACCCGGGACAGCAGCACAGATACGCAGTATTTT. Amino acids: CATRDSSTDTQYF.

This clonotype was seen repeatedly, ten times or more. The CDR3 bases are TGCAGCGTAGGACAGAACACTGAAGCTTTCTTT. Encoded protein: CSVGQNTEAFF. The rearrangement joins TRBV29-1 to TRBJ1-1; D is perhaps TRBD1 (5 bases). V was pared by 6 bases and J by 1 base, with 6 bases between. Germline CDR1 SQVTM, CDR2 ANQGSEA. This CDR3 region has 11 residues. Full variable domain (rest looked up from reference TRBV29-1 and TRBJ1-1): SAVISQKPSRDICQRGTSLTIQCQVDSQVTMMFWYRQQPGQSLTLIATANQGSEATYESGFVIDKFPISRPNLTFSTLTVSNMSPEDSSIYLCSVGQNTEAFFGQGTRLTVV.

Turning to this clonotype: A clone one base away is much larger, so this may be a read error. J is TRBJ2-2 and V is TRBV5-3; 7 bases match TRBD2. TRBV5-3 is sorted into the ORF group, with uncertain function. V lost 8 bases to trimming and J lost 3 bases; unmatched junction nucleotides: 10. The CDR3 is made up of 15 amino acids. Written as DNA, the CDR3 is TGTGCCAGCATCTCGGGGACTACACACACCGGGGAGCTGTTTTTT. Translating gives CASISGTTHTGELFF.

This clonotype was counted a few times. This chain connects TRBV4-1 to TRBJ2-5, with 7 nucleotides matching TRBD1. CDR3 length equals 16 residues. V lost 4 bases, J lost 0 bases, and 8 bases stayed unmatched. Germline assignment: CDR1 MGHRA and CDR2 YSYEKL. CDR3 sequence: CASSPETGLYQETQYF. In DNA form, the CDR3 reads TGCGCCAGCAGCCCCGAGACAGGGTTATACCAAGAGACCCAGTACTTC.

V usage is TRBV20-1 and J usage is TRBJ2-7; D possibly corresponds to TRBD2 (6 bases). The germline V gene has CDR1 DFQATT and CDR2 SNEGSKA (reference sequence). This CDR3 comprises 15 residues. V was pared by 2 bases and J by 1 base, with 15 bases between. This CDR3 reads CSARRLAGSSYEQYF. The CDR3, as DNA: TGCAGTGCTAGACGTTTGGCGGGATCGTCCTACGAGCAGTACTTC.

This chain connects TRBV7-2 to TRBJ2-7; D perhaps matches TRBD2 (5 bases). CDR3 length: 14 amino acids. The ends were cut back, 6 bases at V and 0 bases at J, with 12 bases in the middle. The germline V gene has CDR1 SGHTA and CDR2 FQGNSA. In DNA form, the CDR3 reads TGTGCCAGCAGTTGGGCGGGCCCCTCCTACGAGCAGTACTTC. Translating gives CASSWAGPSYEQYF.

The rearrangement uses TRBV6-2 or TRBV6-3 and TRBJ1-2; D gene uncertain. Trimming removed 6 bases from V and 4 bases from J, with 21 bases in between. CDR1 MNHEY and CDR2 SVGEGT come from the germline V gene. This CDR3 spans 16 amino acids. The CDR3 loop reads CASRPVPGDLSYGYTF. CDR3 DNA sequence: TGTGCCAGCAGGCCGGTGCCTGGGGATTTATCCTATGGCTACACCTTC.

This sequence joins TRBV7-9 and TRBJ2-2; 7 nucleotides match TRBD1. The germline V gene has CDR1 SEHNR and CDR2 FQNEAQ (reference sequence). The CDR3 extends over 18 amino acids. Trimming took 5 bases from V and 7 from J; bases not matched to a gene: 19. Here the CDR3 reads CASSTTAGTAKWLGELFF. CDR3 bases: TGTGCCAGCAGCACGACCGCCGGGACAGCGAAATGGCTCGGGGAGCTGTTTTTT.

In its sample, this clonotype was seen a few times. The genes are TRBV11-2 and TRBJ2-1, with a possible D match to TRBD2 (6 bases). There are 16 residues in the CDR3. The V and J ends lost 8 bases and 2 bases respectively, with 19 bases between them. Germline loops: CDR1 SGHAT, CDR2 FQNNGV. The CDR3 sequence: CASLPLGGGTYNEQFF. For the CDR3, the DNA is TGTGCCAGCCTCCCTCTTGGTGGGGGGACCTACAATGAGCAGTTCTTC.

This clonotype showed up many times. The chain has TRBV29-1 and TRBJ2-3, with D possibly being TRBD1 or TRBD2 (5 bases each). Trimming took 4 bases from V and 3 from J, leaving 20 bases between them. This CDR3 is built from 16 residues. Germline V gene lookup returns CDR1 SQVTM and CDR2 ANQGSEA. The chain's CDR3 is CSVVAAGTEQTDTQYF. The CDR3 nucleotides are TGCAGCGTTGTGGCCGCCGGGACCGAACAAACAGATACGCAGTATTTT.

Points on this clonotype: Given a much more abundant clone one base away, this may be a read error. This chain connects TRBV4-3 to TRBJ2-5; D tentatively fits TRBD1 or TRBD2 (5 bases each). The CDR3 spans 15 residues. The germline V gene encodes CDR1 LGHNA and CDR2 YSLEER. Trimming cost V 0 bases and J 7 bases, with 15 bases left between them. The chain's CDR3 is CASSQDRSGAGTQYF. The CDR3 nucleotides are TGCGCCAGCAGCCAAGATCGATCCGGGGCCGGGACCCAGTACTTC.

Only a few counts were recorded for this clonotype. The chain links TRBV11-1 to TRBJ1-5; TRBD1 matches 8 bases. Germline CDR1 is SGHAT and CDR2 is FQDESV (reference sequence). Unmatched junction bases numbered 8, after V lost 4 bases and J lost 12 bases. The CDR3 loop spans 13 amino acids. CDR3 sequence: CASSSTADRVQHF. CDR3 DNA: TGTGCCAGCAGCTCGACCGCGGACAGGGTCCAGCATTTT.

This clonotype was found a few times. The genes are TRBV7-6 and TRBJ2-5, with TRBD2 matching 10 bases. CDR1 is SGHVS, CDR2 FNYEAQ, per germline. The ends lost 1 base at V and 3 bases at J; junction bases unmatched: 8. The CDR3 is 17 residues long. The CDR3 DNA reads as TGTGCCAGCAGCTTAGTCTTAGCGGGGGGTTTGGAAGAGACCCAGTACTTC. Translated, it gives CASSLVLAGGLEETQYF. The entire variable domain, with the rest obtained from reference TRBV7-6 and TRBJ2-5, is as follows: GAGVSQSPRYKVTKRGQDVALRCDPISGHVSLYWYRQALGQGPEFLTYFNYEAQQDKSGLPNDRFSAERPEGSISTLTIQRTEQRDSAMYRCASSLVLAGGLEETQYFGPGTRLLVL.

This clonotype turned up a few times. The rearrangement joins TRBV11-2 to TRBJ2-4; D is ambiguous. Germline-derived CDR1 and CDR2 are SGHAT and FQNNGV. V lost 1 base to trimming and J lost 8 bases, with 15 bases between them. The CDR3 sequence is 15 residues long. CDR3 coding DNA: TGTGCCAGCAGCTTAGTCACAGCGAGTGGAGACATTCAGTACTTC. Translation gives CASSLVTASGDIQYF. Variable domain in full (rest from reference TRBV11-2 and TRBJ2-4): EAGVAQSPRYKIIEKRQSVAFWCNPISGHATLYWYQQILGQGPKLLIQFQNNGVVDDSQLPKDRFSAERLKGVDSTLKIQPAKLEDSAVYLCASSLVTASGDIQYFGAGTRLSVL.

The table lists this clonotype with a few counts. This chain joins TRBV19 and TRBJ1-5, with unresolved D. There are 17 residues in the CDR3. V lost 1 base, J lost 4 bases, and 17 bases lay in between. Germline-derived CDR1 and CDR2 are LNHDA and SQIVND (reference sequence). The CDR3 DNA follows: TGTGCCAGTAGTATAGCCCTTGGCCTGGCGGGGAATCAGCCCCAGCATTTT. This encodes CASSIALGLAGNQPQHF.

The genes are TRBV29-1 and TRBJ2-7; D is unresolved. From germline, CDR1 is SQVTM and CDR2 ANQGSEA. V was clipped by 1 base and J by 6 bases, with 13 bases between them. The CDR3 is made up of 13 amino acids. CDR3 sequence: CSVEGTYVGEQYF. The CDR3 DNA reads as TGCAGCGTTGAAGGGACCTACGTGGGCGAGCAGTACTTC.

This clonotype was counted at least ten times. The chain carries TRBV7-9 and TRBJ2-7; D unclear. Germline V gene lookup returns CDR1 SEHNR and CDR2 FQNEAQ (reference sequence). This CDR3 contains 11 residues. The V gene lost 6 bases and the J gene lost 2 bases, with 5 bases spanning the gap. CDR3 sequence: CASSSAYEQYF. The CDR3 nucleotides read TGTGCCAGCAGTTCCGCCTACGAGCAGTACTTC.

In this sample, this clonotype turned up many times. The chain recombines TRBV29-1 with TRBJ1-1; 8 bases line up with TRBD1. The junction had 0 bases not matched to a gene; V was cut back by 0 bases and J by 3 bases. Germline V gives CDR1 SQVTM, CDR2 ANQGSEA. The CDR3 has 13 amino acids. CDR3 DNA sequence: TGCAGCGTTGAAGAGACAGGGGACACTGAAGCTTTCTTT. Translated: CSVEETGDTEAFF. Variable domain in full (rest from reference TRBV29-1 and TRBJ1-1): SAVISQKPSRDICQRGTSLTIQCQVDSQVTMMFWYRQQPGQSLTLIATANQGSEATYESGFVIDKFPISRPNLTFSTLTVSNMSPEDSSIYLCSVEETGDTEAFFGQGTRLTVV.